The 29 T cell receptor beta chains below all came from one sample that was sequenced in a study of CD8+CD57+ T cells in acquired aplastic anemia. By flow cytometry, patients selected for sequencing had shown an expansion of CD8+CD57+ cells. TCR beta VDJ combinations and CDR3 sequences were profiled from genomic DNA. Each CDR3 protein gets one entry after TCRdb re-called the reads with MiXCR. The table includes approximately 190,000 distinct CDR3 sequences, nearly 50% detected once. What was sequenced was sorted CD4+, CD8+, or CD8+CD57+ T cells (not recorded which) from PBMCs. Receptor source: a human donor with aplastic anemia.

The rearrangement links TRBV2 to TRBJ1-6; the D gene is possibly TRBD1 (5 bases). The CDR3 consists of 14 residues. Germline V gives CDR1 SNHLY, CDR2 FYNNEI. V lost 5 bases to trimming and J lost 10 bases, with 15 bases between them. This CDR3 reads CASSLDSLGSPLHF. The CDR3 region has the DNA TGTGCCAGCAGTCTAGACAGCTTGGGGTCACCCCTCCACTTT.

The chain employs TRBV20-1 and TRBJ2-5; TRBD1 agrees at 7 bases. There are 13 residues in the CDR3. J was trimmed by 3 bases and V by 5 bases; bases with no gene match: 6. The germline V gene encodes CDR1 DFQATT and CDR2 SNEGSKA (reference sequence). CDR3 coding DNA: TGCAGTGCTGGGGACAGAGTAAAAGAGACCCAGTACTTC. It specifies CSAGDRVKETQYF.

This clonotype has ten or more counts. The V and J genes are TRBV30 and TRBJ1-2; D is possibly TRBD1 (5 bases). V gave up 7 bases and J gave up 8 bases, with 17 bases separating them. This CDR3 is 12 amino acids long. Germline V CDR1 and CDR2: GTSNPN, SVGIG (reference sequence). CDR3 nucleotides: TGTGCCTTTCCCAACCCGGGACGGGGCTACACCTTC. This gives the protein CAFPNPGRGYTF.

DNA of the CDR3: TGTGCCACCATTAACGGACAGGGTCCCTACGAGCAGTACTTC. Translation: CATINGQGPYEQYF. This rearrangement joins TRBV19 to TRBJ2-7, with 8 nucleotides matching TRBD1. The CDR3 sequence is 14 residues long. Trimming removed 10 bases from V and 2 bases from J; junction bases left unmatched: 10. The germline gives CDR1 LNHDA, CDR2 SQIVND (reference sequence).

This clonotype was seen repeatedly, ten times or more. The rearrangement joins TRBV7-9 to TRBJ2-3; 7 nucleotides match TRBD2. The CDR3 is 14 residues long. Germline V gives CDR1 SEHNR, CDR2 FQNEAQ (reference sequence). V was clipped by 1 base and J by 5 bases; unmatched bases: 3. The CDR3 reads CASSLEGRVDTQYF. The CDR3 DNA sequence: TGTGCCAGCAGCTTAGAGGGGAGGGTAGATACGCAGTATTTT.

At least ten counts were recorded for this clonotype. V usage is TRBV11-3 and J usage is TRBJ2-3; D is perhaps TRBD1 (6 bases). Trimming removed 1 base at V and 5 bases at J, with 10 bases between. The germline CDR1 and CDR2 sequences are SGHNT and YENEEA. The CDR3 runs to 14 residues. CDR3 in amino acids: CASSLVQGIDTQYF. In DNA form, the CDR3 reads TGTGCCAGCAGCTTAGTACAGGGAATAGATACGCAGTATTTT. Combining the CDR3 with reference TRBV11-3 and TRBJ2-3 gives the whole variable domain EAGVVQSPRYKIIEKKQPVAFWCNPISGHNTLYWYLQNLGQGPELLIRYENEEAVDDSQLPKDRFSAERLKGVDSTLKIQPAELGDSAVYLCASSLVQGIDTQYFGPGTRLTVL.

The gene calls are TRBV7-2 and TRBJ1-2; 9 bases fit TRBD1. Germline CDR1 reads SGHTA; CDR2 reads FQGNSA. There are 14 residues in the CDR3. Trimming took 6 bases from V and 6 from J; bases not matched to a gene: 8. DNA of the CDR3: TGTGCCAGCAGATTGACAGGGGGGAATAATGGCTACACCTTC. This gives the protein CASRLTGGNNGYTF. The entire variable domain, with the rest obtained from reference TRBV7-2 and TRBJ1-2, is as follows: GAGVSQSPSNKVTEKGKDVELRCDPISGHTALYWYRQSLGQGLEFLIYFQGNSAPDKSGLPSDRFSAERTGGSVSTLTIQRTQQEDSAVYLCASRLTGGNNGYTFGSGTRLTVV.

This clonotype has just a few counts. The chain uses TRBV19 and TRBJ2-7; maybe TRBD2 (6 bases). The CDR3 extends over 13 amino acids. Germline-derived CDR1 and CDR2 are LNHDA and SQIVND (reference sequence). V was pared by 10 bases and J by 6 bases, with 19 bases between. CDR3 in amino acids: CATNKGQGGEQYF. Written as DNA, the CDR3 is TGTGCCACGAACAAAGGCCAGGGAGGCGAGCAGTACTTC.

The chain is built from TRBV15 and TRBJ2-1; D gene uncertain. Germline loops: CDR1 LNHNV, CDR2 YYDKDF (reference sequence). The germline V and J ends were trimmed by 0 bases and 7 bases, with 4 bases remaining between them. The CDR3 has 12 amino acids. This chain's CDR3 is CATSRDPNEQFF. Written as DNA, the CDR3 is TGTGCCACCAGCAGAGATCCGAATGAGCAGTTCTTC.

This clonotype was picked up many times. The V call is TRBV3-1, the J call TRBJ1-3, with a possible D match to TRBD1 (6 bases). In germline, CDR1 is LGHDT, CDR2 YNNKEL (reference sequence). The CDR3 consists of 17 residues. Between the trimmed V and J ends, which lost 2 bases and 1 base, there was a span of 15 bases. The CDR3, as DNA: TGTGCCAGCAGCCAACTACAGGGATCGGTTTCTGGAAACACCATATATTTT. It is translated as CASSQLQGSVSGNTIYF.

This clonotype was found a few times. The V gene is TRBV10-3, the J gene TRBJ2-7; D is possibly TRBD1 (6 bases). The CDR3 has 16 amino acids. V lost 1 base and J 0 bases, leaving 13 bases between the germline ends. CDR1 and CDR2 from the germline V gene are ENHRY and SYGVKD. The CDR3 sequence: CAISEYEGTSSYEQYF. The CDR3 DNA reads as TGTGCCATCAGTGAGTACGAGGGGACAAGCTCCTACGAGCAGTACTTC.

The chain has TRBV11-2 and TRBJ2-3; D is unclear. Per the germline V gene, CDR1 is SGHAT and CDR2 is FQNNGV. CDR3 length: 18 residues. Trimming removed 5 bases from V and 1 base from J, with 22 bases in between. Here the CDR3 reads CASSPNPLPGSRTDTQYF. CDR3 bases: TGTGCCAGCAGCCCGAACCCTCTACCCGGAAGCCGCACAGATACGCAGTATTTT.

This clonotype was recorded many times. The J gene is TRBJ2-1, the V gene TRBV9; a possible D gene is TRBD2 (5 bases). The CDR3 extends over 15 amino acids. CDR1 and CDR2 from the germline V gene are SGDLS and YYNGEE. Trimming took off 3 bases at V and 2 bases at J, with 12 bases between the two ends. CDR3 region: CASSALQTTYNEQFF. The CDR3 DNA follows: TGTGCCAGCAGCGCGCTACAGACTACCTACAATGAGCAGTTCTTC. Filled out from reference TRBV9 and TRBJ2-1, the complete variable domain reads DSGVTQTPKHLITATGQRVTLRCSPRSGDLSVYWYQQSLDQGLQFLIQYYNGEERAKGNILERFSAQQFPDLHSELNLSSLELGDSALYFCASSALQTTYNEQFFGPGTRLTVL.

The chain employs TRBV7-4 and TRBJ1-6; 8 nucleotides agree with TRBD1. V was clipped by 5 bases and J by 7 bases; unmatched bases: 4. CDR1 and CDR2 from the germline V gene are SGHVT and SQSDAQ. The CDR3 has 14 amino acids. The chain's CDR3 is CASSNRGGNSPLHF. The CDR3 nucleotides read TGTGCCAGCAGCAACAGGGGGGGAAATTCACCCCTCCACTTT.

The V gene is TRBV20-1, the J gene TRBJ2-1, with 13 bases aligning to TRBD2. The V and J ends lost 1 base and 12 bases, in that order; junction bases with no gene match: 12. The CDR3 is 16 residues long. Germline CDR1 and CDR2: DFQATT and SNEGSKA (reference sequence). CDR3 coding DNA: TGCAGTGCTAGAGTGTTAGGGGGACTAGCGGGGTTGATGCAGTTCTTC. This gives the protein CSARVLGGLAGLMQFF.

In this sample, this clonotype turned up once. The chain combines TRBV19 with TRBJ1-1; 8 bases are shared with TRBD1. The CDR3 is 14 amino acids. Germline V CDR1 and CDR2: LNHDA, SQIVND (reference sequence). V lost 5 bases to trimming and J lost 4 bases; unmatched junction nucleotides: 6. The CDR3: CASSQWTGFTEAFF. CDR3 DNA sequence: TGTGCCAGTAGTCAATGGACAGGGTTCACTGAAGCTTTCTTT. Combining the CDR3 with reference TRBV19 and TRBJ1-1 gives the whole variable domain DGGITQSPKYLFRKEGQNVTLSCEQNLNHDAMYWYRQDPGQGLRLIYYSQIVNDFQKGDIAEGYSVSREKKESFPLTVTSAQKNPTAFYLCASSQWTGFTEAFFGQGTRLTVV.

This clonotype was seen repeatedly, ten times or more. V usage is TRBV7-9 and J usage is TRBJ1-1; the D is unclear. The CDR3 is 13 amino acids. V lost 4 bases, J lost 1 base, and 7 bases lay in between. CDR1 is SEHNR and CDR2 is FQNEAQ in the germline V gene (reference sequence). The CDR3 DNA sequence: TGTGCCAGCAGCTCCTCAGCGAACACTGAAGCTTTCTTT. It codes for CASSSSANTEAFF.

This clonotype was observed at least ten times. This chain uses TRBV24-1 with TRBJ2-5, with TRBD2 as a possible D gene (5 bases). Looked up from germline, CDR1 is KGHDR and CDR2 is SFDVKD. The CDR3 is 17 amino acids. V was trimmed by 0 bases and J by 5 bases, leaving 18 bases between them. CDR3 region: CATSDLGGGPRGETQYF. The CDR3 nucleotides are TGTGCCACCAGTGATTTGGGAGGCGGACCCCGTGGGGAGACCCAGTACTTC.

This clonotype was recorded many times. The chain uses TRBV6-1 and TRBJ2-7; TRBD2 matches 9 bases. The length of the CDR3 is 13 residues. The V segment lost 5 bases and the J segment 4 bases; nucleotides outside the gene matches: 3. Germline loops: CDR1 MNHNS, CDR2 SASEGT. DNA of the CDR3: TGTGCCAGCAGTCAACTAGCGGGTTACGAGCAGTACTTC. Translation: CASSQLAGYEQYF.

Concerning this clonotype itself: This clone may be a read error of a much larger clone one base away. The CDR3 loop reads CASSYAGEVKTRYF. Here the CDR3 DNA reads TGTGCCAGCAGTTACGCGGGAGAGGTAAAGACCCGGTACTTC. The J gene is TRBJ2-5, the V gene TRBV7-9; TRBD2 matches 7 bases. Germline values: CDR1 SEHNR, CDR2 FQNEAQ (reference sequence). The CDR3 sequence is 14 residues long.

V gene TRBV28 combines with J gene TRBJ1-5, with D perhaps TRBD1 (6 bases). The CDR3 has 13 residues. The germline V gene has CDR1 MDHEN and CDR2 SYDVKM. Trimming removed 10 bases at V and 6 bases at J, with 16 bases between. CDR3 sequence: CAIRGGRGQPQHF. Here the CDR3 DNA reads TGTGCCATCCGCGGGGGGCGCGGTCAGCCCCAGCATTTT.

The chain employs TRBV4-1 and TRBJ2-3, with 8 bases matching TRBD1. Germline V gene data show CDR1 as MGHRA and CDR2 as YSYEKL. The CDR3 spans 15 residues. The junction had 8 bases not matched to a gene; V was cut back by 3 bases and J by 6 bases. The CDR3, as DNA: TGCGCCAGCAGCCACCGGACAGGGTTATTGGATACGCAGTATTTT. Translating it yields CASSHRTGLLDTQYF.

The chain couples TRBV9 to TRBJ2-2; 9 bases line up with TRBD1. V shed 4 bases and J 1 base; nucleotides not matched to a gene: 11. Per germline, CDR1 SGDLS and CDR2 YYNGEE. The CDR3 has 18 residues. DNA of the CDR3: TGTGCCAGCAGCCCTCGAACAGGGGGCGATGGGAACACCGGGGAGCTGTTTTTT. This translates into CASSPRTGGDGNTGELFF.

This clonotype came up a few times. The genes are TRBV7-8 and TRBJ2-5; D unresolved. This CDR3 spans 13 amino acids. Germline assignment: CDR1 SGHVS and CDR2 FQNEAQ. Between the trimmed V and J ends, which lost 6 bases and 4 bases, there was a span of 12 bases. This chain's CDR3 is CASSAPAPETQYF. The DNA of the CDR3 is TGTGCCAGCAGTGCCCCGGCACCAGAGACCCAGTACTTC. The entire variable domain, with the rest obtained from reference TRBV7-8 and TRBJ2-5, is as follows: GAGVSQSPRYKVAKRGQDVALRCDPISGHVSLFWYQQALGQGPEFLTYFQNEAQLDKSGLPSDRFFAERPEGSVSTLKIQRTQQEDSAVYLCASSAPAPETQYFGPGTRLLVL.

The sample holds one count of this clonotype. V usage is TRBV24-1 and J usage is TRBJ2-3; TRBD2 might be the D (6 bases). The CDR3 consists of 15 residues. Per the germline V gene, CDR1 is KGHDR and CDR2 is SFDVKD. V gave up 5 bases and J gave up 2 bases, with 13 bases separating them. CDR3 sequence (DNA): TGTGCCACCAGTGCCATGAGCGGGTCCACAGATACGCAGTATTTT. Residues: CATSAMSGSTDTQYF.

CDR3 in amino acids: CASTDRWNQPQHF. The CDR3 coding sequence is TGTGCCAGCACCGACAGGTGGAATCAGCCCCAGCATTTT. The rearrangement joins TRBV12-3 or TRBV12-4 to TRBJ1-5; TRBD1 might be the D (6 bases). The CDR3 extends over 13 amino acids. V dropped 7 bases and J dropped 4 bases, with 11 bases sitting between them.

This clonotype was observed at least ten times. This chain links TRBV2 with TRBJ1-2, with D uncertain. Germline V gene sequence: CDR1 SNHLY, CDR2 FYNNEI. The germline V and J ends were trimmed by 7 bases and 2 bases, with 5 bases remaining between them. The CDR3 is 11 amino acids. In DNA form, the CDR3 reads TGTGCCAGCAAGGAAAACTATGGCTACACCTTC. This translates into CASKENYGYTF. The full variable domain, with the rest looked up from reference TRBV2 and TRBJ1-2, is EPEVTQTPSHQVTQMGQEVILRCVPISNHLYFYWYRQILGQKVEFLVSFYNNEISEKSEIFDDQFSVERPDGSNFTLKIRSTKLEDSAMYFCASKENYGYTFGSGTRLTVV.

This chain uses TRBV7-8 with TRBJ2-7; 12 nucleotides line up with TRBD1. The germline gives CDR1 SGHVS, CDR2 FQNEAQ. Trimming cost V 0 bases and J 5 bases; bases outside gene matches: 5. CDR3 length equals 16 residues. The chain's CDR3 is CASSLAGGQGANEQYF. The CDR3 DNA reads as TGTGCCAGCAGCTTAGCGGGGGGACAGGGGGCCAACGAGCAGTACTTC.

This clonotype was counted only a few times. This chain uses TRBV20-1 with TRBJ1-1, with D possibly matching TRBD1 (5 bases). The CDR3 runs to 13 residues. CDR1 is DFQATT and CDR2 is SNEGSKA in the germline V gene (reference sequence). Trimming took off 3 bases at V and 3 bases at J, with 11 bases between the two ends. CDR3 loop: CSARPVGDTEAFF. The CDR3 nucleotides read TGCAGTGCTAGGCCGGTAGGGGACACTGAAGCTTTCTTT.